This record covers a single T cell receptor (beta chain). Antigen unknown. Time point reported: week 23, last vaccination. Each dose delivered 300 ug of mutant IDH1 20-mer peptide subcutaneously with imiquimod. The study enrolled donors with new WHO grade 3 or 4 IDH1-mutant, ATRX-lost astrocytomas. The data derive from a study of a mutant IDH1 vaccine in newly diagnosed glioma. Overall study context: In some groups vaccination began 4-6 weeks post-radiotherapy; others received it with temozolomide. Treated patients, approximately 60% male and 37.5% female, averaged roughly 43 years of age.

The study's findings and limits: Patients showed vaccine-induced immune responses at a rate of approximately 93%.

Sequencing used immunoSEQ multiplex PCR; TCRdb keeps in-frame clones, though not all of them. The sample consists of about 54,000 clones, about 89% of them appearing once. Trimming stripped 5 bases from V and 3 bases from J, with 10 bases between. In germline, CDR1 is SGHAT, CDR2 FQNNGV. This CDR3 region has 14 residues. The chain recombines TRBV11-2 with TRBJ1-4, with TRBD1 as a possible D gene (5 bases). This receptor was obtained from a man in his forties with glioma. Sequencing was performed on PBMCs, taken from a glioma patient whose treatment included an IDH1 peptide vaccine. DNA of the CDR3: TGTGCCAGCAGCCTGCAGGGTGCTAATGAAAAACTGTTTTTT. Its protein product is CASSLQGANEKLFF.